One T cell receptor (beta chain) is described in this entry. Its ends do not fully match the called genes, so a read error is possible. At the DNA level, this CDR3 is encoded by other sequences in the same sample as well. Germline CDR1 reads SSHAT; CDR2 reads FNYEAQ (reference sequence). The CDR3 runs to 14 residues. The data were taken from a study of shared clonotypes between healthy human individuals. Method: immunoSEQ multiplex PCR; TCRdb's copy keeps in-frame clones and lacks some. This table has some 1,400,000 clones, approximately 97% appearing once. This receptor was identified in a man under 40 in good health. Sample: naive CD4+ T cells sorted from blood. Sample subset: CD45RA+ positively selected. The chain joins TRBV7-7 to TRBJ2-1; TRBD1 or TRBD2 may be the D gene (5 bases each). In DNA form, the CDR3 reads TGTGCTAGCAGCTTGGGGGAGTCCTACAATGAGCAGTTCTTC. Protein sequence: CASSLGESYNEQFF. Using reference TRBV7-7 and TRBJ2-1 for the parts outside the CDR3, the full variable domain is GAGVSQSPRYKVTKRGQDVTLRCDPISSHATLYWYQQALGQGPEFLTYFNYEAQPDKSGLPSDRFSAERPEGSISTLTIQRTEQRDSAMYRCASSLGESYNEQFFGPGTRLTVL.